The rows below give T cell receptor beta chains drawn from one sample of a study of blood T cell repertoires in COVID-19. Data came from immunoSEQ multiplex PCR; TCRdb stores just in-frame clones and leaves some out. Among 55,000 to 90,000 clones listed, approximately 90% were seen once. Sequenced sample: peripheral blood. These receptors all come from a human donor in a cohort sampled during active COVID-19. The CDR3 runs from the conserved cysteine through the conserved F or W. D genes are given only for firm matches. Clone size, where shown, is once, few, many, or a class for clones that have expanded.

v_call	clone_size	j_call	d_call	cdr3_aa	cdr3_nt
TRBV7-6	once	TRBJ2-3	NA	CASSNRVGTDTQYF	TGTGCCAGCAGCAATCGTGTAGGCACAGATACGCAGTATTTT
TRBV15	NA	TRBJ2-3	TRBD2	CATSRGGLAGIDTQYF	TGTGCCACCAGCAGAGGGGGACTAGCGGGAATAGATACGCAGTATTTT
TRBV29-1	NA	TRBJ2-5	TRBD1	CSVEGQRVPETQYF	TGCAGCGTTGAGGGACAGAGAGTTCCGGAGACCCAGTACTTC
TRBV6-5	NA	TRBJ1-2	TRBD1	CASSFDRGRTGYTF	TGTGCCAGCAGTTTCGACAGGGGGCGAACTGGCTACACCTTC
TRBV10-2	NA	TRBJ1-1	NA	CASSETTGFGTEAFF	TGCGCCAGCAGTGAGACCACAGGGTTCGGCACTGAAGCTTTCTTT
TRBV10-1	once	TRBJ2-2	TRBD1	CASSDPDWTGEGTGELFF	TGCGCCAGCAGTGACCCCGACTGGACAGGGGAAGGTACCGGGGAGCTGTTTTTT
TRBV19	NA	TRBJ2-1	NA	CASSIDNPGVQFF	TGTGCCAGTAGTATAGATAACCCAGGGGTGCAGTTCTTC
TRBV5-5	NA	TRBJ2-3	NA	CASSLRGGSLTDTQYF	TGTGCCAGCAGCTTGAGGGGGGGTAGTCTCACAGATACGCAGTATTTT
TRBV2	NA	TRBJ2-2	TRBD1	CASRAGTANTGELFF	TGTGCCAGCAGAGCCGGGACAGCGAACACCGGGGAGCTGTTTTTT
TRBV3-1/TRBV3-2	NA	TRBJ2-3	NA	CASSQSGGDTQYF	TGTGCCAGCAGCCAATCAGGAGGGGATACGCAGTATTTT
TRBV28	NA	TRBJ1-2	NA	CASSLSPQFNGYTF	TGTGCCAGCAGTTTATCTCCACAGTTTAATGGCTACACCTTC
TRBV10-1	NA	TRBJ2-1	TRBD2	CASSAASSGRFHEQFF	TGCGCCAGCAGTGCCGCAAGTAGCGGGAGGTTCCATGAGCAGTTCTTC
TRBV4-1	few	TRBJ1-1	NA	CASSQPLWRQRIRTEAFF	TGCGCCAGCAGCCAACCATTATGGAGGCAAAGGATTAGGACTGAAGCTTTCTTT
TRBV11-2	NA	TRBJ2-1	TRBD2	CASSIRIGLAGGNEQFF	TGTGCCAGCAGCATTCGAATAGGACTAGCGGGAGGCAATGAGCAGTTCTTC
TRBV28	NA	TRBJ2-1	NA	CASSADRSGEQFF	TGTGCCAGCAGTGCCGACAGGAGTGGTGAGCAGTTCTTC
TRBV5-1	NA	TRBJ1-2	NA	CASSLAPGGARGYTF	TGCGCCAGCAGCTTGGCCCCGGGAGGGGCCCGTGGCTACACCTTC
TRBV14	NA	TRBJ2-5	TRBD1	CASSLRQGQETQYF	TGTGCCAGCAGCCTTCGACAGGGCCAAGAGACCCAGTACTTC
TRBV5-1	NA	TRBJ2-1	NA	CASRLAAETYNEQFF	TGCGCCAGCCGACTTGCGGCAGAGACGTACAATGAGCAGTTCTTC
TRBV28	NA	TRBJ2-6	NA	CASSLWEGLPAGANVLTF	TGTGCCAGCAGTTTATGGGAGGGACTCCCAGCTGGGGCCAACGTCCTGACTTTC
TRBV29-1	NA	TRBJ2-5	NA	CSVEAAGKSQETQYF	TGCAGCGTTGAAGCGGCAGGGAAATCGCAAGAGACCCAGTACTTC